This TCR beta chain stems from a study of T cell repertoires in cytomegalovirus infection. Study as a whole: Public signatures in TCR beta pointed to CMV infection and matching HLA type. Study conclusions and caveats: Pooled public TCR beta family frequency picked out CMV carriers with the relevant HLA.

From the reads, TCRdb called clonotypes with MiXCR, one entry per CDR3 protein. There are 100,000 to 150,000 distinct CDR3 sequences in the sample; 8% to 9% occur only once, and roughly a tenth lies in the top ten. As for this clonotype: Its matching antigen is unknown.

CDR3 length: 17 amino acids. V shed 5 bases and J shed 4 bases, with 23 bases lying between them. CDR1 SEHNR and CDR2 FQNEAQ come from the germline V gene (reference sequence). The source of this sequence is a human donor in good health (CMV status not recorded). Some clones in this sample may be carry-over from other donors' samples. Source material: PBMCs. The chain employs TRBV7-9 and TRBJ1-2, with TRBD1 as a possible D gene (5 bases). This CDR3 is CASSPWGGGEEPYGYTF. The CDR3 bases are TGTGCCAGCAGCCCATGGGGGGGAGGGGAAGAACCCTATGGCTACACCTTC.